Following are 26 T cell receptor beta chains from one sample sequenced in a study of monozygotic twins with inflammatory bowel disease. With the 5' RACE reads reprocessed, TCRdb shows one record per CDR3 protein and no DNA. This sample's clone table lists some 200,000 distinct CDR3 sequences. The material sequenced was blood. The receptors originated from a human donor with ulcerative colitis or Crohn's disease, or a healthy co-twin of an affected twin (not recorded which).

This sequence joins TRBV4-1 and TRBJ2-3; the TCRdb call, TRBD1, lacks DNA for checking. Germline V gene sequence: CDR1 MGHRA, CDR2 YSYEKL. The CDR3 has 15 amino acids. The CDR3 sequence: CASSPGTTSTDTQYF.

The chain employs TRBV5-1 and TRBJ2-1; the TRBD1 assignment by TCRdb is unverifiable without DNA. The CDR3 covers 15 residues. Germline lookup yields CDR1 SGHRS and CDR2 YFSETQ. The CDR3 loop is CASFNTGGIYNEQFF. The full variable domain, completed using reference TRBV5-1 and TRBJ2-1, is KAGVTQTPRYLIKTRGQQVTLSCSPISGHRSVSWYQQTPGQGLQFLFEYFSETQRNKGNFPGRFSGRQFSNSRSEMNVSTLELGDSALYLCASFNTGGIYNEQFFGPGTRLTVL.

This rearrangement joins TRBV20-1 to TRBJ1-1; the D call from TCRdb, TRBD1, cannot be confirmed without DNA. Germline CDR1 reads DFQATT; CDR2 reads SNEGSKA (reference sequence). This CDR3 region has 15 residues. CDR3 sequence reads: CSARSAGQMNTEAFF.

The V and J genes are TRBV12-3 or TRBV12-4 and TRBJ2-7; TCRdb indicates TRBD1, and absent DNA this call remains unverified. The CDR3 is made up of 15 amino acids. The CDR3: CASSYKGGSTREQYF.

V is TRBV7-2 and J is TRBJ2-1; TCRdb picks TRBD1, but there is no DNA to check that call. There are 15 residues in the CDR3. Germline V gene sequence: CDR1 SGHTA, CDR2 FQGNSA. The chain's CDR3 is CASSLRGDRGHEQFF.

CDR3 region: CASSLLQGLNTEAFF. The chain employs TRBV5-4 and TRBJ1-1; TCRdb proposes TRBD1, but this gene call is untestable without DNA. The germline CDR1 and CDR2 sequences are SGHNT and YYREEE (reference sequence). The CDR3 is 15 amino acids.

The chain recombines TRBV12-3 or TRBV12-4 with TRBJ1-4; TCRdb's D call of TRBD1 is untestable without DNA. This CDR3 contains 12 residues. The CDR3 sequence is CASKPRGEKLFF.

This chain uses TRBV7-2 with TRBJ2-7; the TRBD2 assignment by TCRdb is unverifiable without DNA. CDR1 and CDR2 from the germline V gene are SGHTA and FQGNSA. The CDR3 has 16 residues. This CDR3 is CASSLVSGGDPYEQYF. Complete variable domain (other parts from reference TRBV7-2 and TRBJ2-7): GAGVSQSPSNKVTEKGKDVELRCDPISGHTALYWYRQSLGQGLEFLIYFQGNSAPDKSGLPSDRFSAERTGGSVSTLTIQRTQQEDSAVYLCASSLVSGGDPYEQYFGPGTRLTVT.

The V and J genes are TRBV6-5 and TRBJ1-4; TCRdb selects TRBD1, and the lack of DNA leaves this call unchecked. The CDR3 is 13 amino acids. The germline CDR1 and CDR2 sequences are MNHEY and SVGAGI. The CDR3 protein is CASSYSIWGGLFF.

The CDR3 loop reads CASSEAGAFSGANVLTF. V usage is TRBV6-1 and J usage is TRBJ2-6; TCRdb designates TRBD1, a call that cannot be tested without DNA. Germline CDR1 reads MNHNS; CDR2 reads SASEGT. This CDR3 comprises 17 residues.

The chain recombines TRBV5-6 with TRBJ2-1; with no DNA, the TCRdb D assignment of TRBD2 cannot be verified. The CDR3 totals 14 residues. Per the germline V gene, CDR1 is SGHDT and CDR2 is YYEEEE. The CDR3 here is CASRSLTTYNEQFF.

The chain couples TRBV2 to TRBJ2-1. CDR1 is SNHLY, CDR2 FYNNEI, per germline. The CDR3 spans 12 residues. CDR3 in amino acids: CASSFWYNEQFF.

This rearrangement joins TRBV20-1 to TRBJ2-5; TCRdb designates TRBD2, a call that cannot be tested without DNA. The CDR3 is made up of 16 amino acids. Looked up from germline, CDR1 is DFQATT and CDR2 is SNEGSKA (reference sequence). The chain's CDR3 is CSARDKLAGGKETQYF.

The chain has TRBV6-5 and TRBJ1-4. The CDR3 totals 15 residues. CDR1 is MNHEY and CDR2 is SVGAGI in the germline V gene. The CDR3 region is CASSYAGATNEKLFF.

The chain links TRBV20-1 to TRBJ2-7. Germline CDR1 reads DFQATT; CDR2 reads SNEGSKA (reference sequence). This CDR3 comprises 16 residues. The CDR3 here is CSARDLNGESSYEQYF.

V is TRBV2 and J is TRBJ1-1. Germline-derived CDR1 and CDR2 are SNHLY and FYNNEI. The CDR3 contains 13 residues. CDR3 residues: CASVFQWNTEAFF. Looking up the rest from reference TRBV2 and TRBJ1-1 gives the full variable domain: EPEVTQTPSHQVTQMGQEVILRCVPISNHLYFYWYRQILGQKVEFLVSFYNNEISEKSEIFDDQFSVERPDGSNFTLKIRSTKLEDSAMYFCASVFQWNTEAFFGQGTRLTVV.

The V call is TRBV6-1, the J call TRBJ2-7; no DNA is available, so the TRBD2 call from TCRdb remains unchecked. Germline loops: CDR1 MNHNS, CDR2 SASEGT. The CDR3 has 15 amino acids. CDR3 residues: CASRETSGASYEQYF.

The chain is built from TRBV2 and TRBJ1-5; TCRdb gives TRBD1 as the D gene, but with no DNA this cannot be confirmed. Germline CDR1 SNHLY, CDR2 FYNNEI. This CDR3 has 16 residues. This CDR3 is CASGIQGTQGNQPQHF. Variable domain in full (rest from reference TRBV2 and TRBJ1-5): EPEVTQTPSHQVTQMGQEVILRCVPISNHLYFYWYRQILGQKVEFLVSFYNNEISEKSEIFDDQFSVERPDGSNFTLKIRSTKLEDSAMYFCASGIQGTQGNQPQHFGDGTRLSIL.

CDR3 sequence reads: CSARDQEGGQDTGELFF. The V gene is TRBV20-1, the J gene TRBJ2-2; the TRBD1 assignment by TCRdb is unverifiable without DNA. Germline V gene data show CDR1 as DFQATT and CDR2 as SNEGSKA (reference sequence). The CDR3 extends over 17 amino acids.

V and J are TRBV5-1 and TRBJ1-2; the TRBD1 assignment by TCRdb is unverifiable without DNA. The CDR3 sequence is 15 residues long. CDR1 and CDR2 from the germline V gene are SGHRS and YFSETQ. Here the CDR3 reads CASSLAGQSRRGYTF.

This chain connects TRBV9 to TRBJ2-5. This CDR3 region has 12 residues. Germline assignment: CDR1 SGDLS and CDR2 YYNGEE. The CDR3 protein is CASSPHEETQYF. The full variable domain, in which reference TRBV9 and TRBJ2-5 provide the parts outside the CDR3, is DSGVTQTPKHLITATGQRVTLRCSPRSGDLSVYWYQQSLDQGLQFLIQYYNGEERAKGNILERFSAQQFPDLHSELNLSSLELGDSALYFCASSPHEETQYFGPGTRLLVL.

V and J are TRBV3-1 and TRBJ2-7; TCRdb reports TRBD1, a call that lacks DNA to check it against. The germline CDR1 and CDR2 sequences are LGHDT and YNNKEL (reference sequence). The CDR3 is 16 residues long. The chain's CDR3 is CASSHAPTGISYEQYF.

This chain uses TRBV6-6 with TRBJ1-5; as DNA is missing, the TRBD1 call by TCRdb cannot be tested. The CDR3 covers 14 residues. The germline CDR1 and CDR2 sequences are MNHNY and SVGAGI (reference sequence). This CDR3 is CASSPTGANQPQHF.

J is TRBJ1-1 and V is TRBV27; with no DNA, the TCRdb D assignment of TRBD1 cannot be verified. CDR1 and CDR2 from the germline V gene are MNHEY and SMNVEV (reference sequence). The CDR3 is 14 residues long. CDR3 sequence reads: CASRTGLASTEAFF.

The chain joins TRBV12-3 or TRBV12-4 to TRBJ1-2; TCRdb gives TRBD1 as the D gene, but with no DNA this cannot be confirmed. The CDR3 length is 14 residues. Here the CDR3 reads CASSSGTGGYGYTF.

This sequence joins TRBV2 and TRBJ2-2; TCRdb's D call, TRBD1, is unchecked because there is no DNA. This CDR3 region has 16 residues. Germline CDR1 and CDR2: SNHLY and FYNNEI. The CDR3 is CASRGTGAQGTGELFF. The full variable domain, completed using reference TRBV2 and TRBJ2-2, is EPEVTQTPSHQVTQMGQEVILRCVPISNHLYFYWYRQILGQKVEFLVSFYNNEISEKSEIFDDQFSVERPDGSNFTLKIRSTKLEDSAMYFCASRGTGAQGTGELFFGEGSRLTVL.